In this sample, the clone carrying this T cell receptor (beta chain) turned up many times. This entry comes from a study of regulatory T cells in long-lasting Graves disease. This CDR3 is 16 amino acids long. From germline, CDR1 is KGHDR and CDR2 SFDVKD. V gave up 4 bases and J gave up 2 bases; unmatched junction bases: 2. Researchers made TCR beta libraries by using iRepertoire HTBI primers and running Arm-PCR on CDR3 regions. Each CDR3 protein gets one entry after TCRdb re-called the multiplex PCR reads with MiXCR. The table has 400,000 to 500,000 distinct CDR3 sequences, roughly 15% seen once; the top ten hold approximately 17%. Indicated time point: newly diagnosed GD, antithyroid drugs for less than 3 months. PBMCs provided the RNA from which the TCR library was made. The same data also went into a second study, on T cells in Graves' hyperthyroidism and ophthalmopathy.

The sequence was obtained from a woman aged 50 to 65 with Graves disease. This material consisted of peripheral blood mononuclear cells (PBMCs), taken at new diagnosis, from a patient treated with antithyroid drugs. The rearrangement joins TRBV24-1 to TRBJ2-1, with 12 bases fitting TRBD2. In DNA form, the CDR3 reads TGTGCCACCAGTGACGGACTAGCGGGAACCTACAATGAGCAGTTCTTC. This encodes CATSDGLAGTYNEQFF.